This is a list of T cell receptor beta chains from one sample in a study of blood T cell repertoires in COVID-19. Clones were read by immunoSEQ multiplex PCR, and TCRdb kept only the in-frame ones, dropping some. In the table there are approximately 180,000 clones, around 82% of which are singletons. Sequenced sample: PBMCs or T cells enriched from blood (not recorded which). The source is a woman in her forties or fifties with acute COVID-19. Each CDR3 is given with its conserved first and last residue. A D gene is named only where the DNA matches it firmly. Rows give clone size only sometimes, using once, few, many, or a class for an expanded clone.

abundance,j_gene,d_gene,v_gene,CDR3aa,CDR3nt
NA,TRBJ1-2,TRBD1,TRBV5-4,CASSLQGVGYGYTF,TGTGCCAGCAGCTTGCAGGGGGTTGGGTATGGCTACACCTTC
NA,TRBJ2-1,NA,TRBV6-5,CATGPEFSYNEQFF,TGTGCCACTGGGCCAGAATTCTCCTACAATGAGCAGTTCTTC
NA,TRBJ1-5,NA,TRBV6-6,CASSLLLRGSNQPQHF,TGTGCCAGCAGTCTCCTCCTCAGGGGTAGCAATCAGCCCCAGCATTTT
NA,TRBJ2-5,NA,TRBV10-3,CAISLNGIQETQYF,TGTGCCATCAGCCTCAACGGGATCCAAGAGACCCAGTACTTC
NA,TRBJ1-2,NA,TRBV5-8,CASSLIPNSYGYTF,TGTGCCAGCAGCTTGATACCAAACTCCTATGGCTACACCTTC
NA,TRBJ1-1,NA,TRBV4-3,CASSQEGRDTEAFF,TGCGCCAGCAGCCAAGAGGGTCGGGACACTGAAGCTTTCTTT
NA,TRBJ2-3,TRBD2,TRBV5-4,CASSPPGTSGGSDTQYF,TGTGCCAGCAGTCCACCCGGGACTAGCGGGGGGTCAGATACGCAGTATTTT
once,TRBJ1-3,TRBD1,TRBV28,CASRQGTDSGNTIYF,TGTGCCAGCAGGCAAGGGACAGACTCTGGAAACACCATATATTTT
NA,TRBJ2-3,NA,TRBV7-9,CASSGTYRADTQYF,TGTGCCAGCAGCGGAACATACAGGGCTGATACGCAGTATTTT
NA,TRBJ2-1,NA,TRBV7-3,CASSLLGGKYNEQFF,TGTGCCAGCAGCTTATTGGGCGGGAAGTACAATGAGCAGTTCTTC
many,TRBJ1-5,NA,TRBV28,CASTSRWQSRAQPQHF,TGTGCCAGCACCTCAAGGTGGCAGTCGAGGGCGCAGCCCCAGCATTTT
NA,TRBJ1-1,NA,TRBV28,CASSIGTAGAFF,TGTGCCAGCAGCATTGGGACTGCTGGAGCTTTCTTT
few,TRBJ2-5,NA,TRBV11-2,CASSQAGGRETQYF,TGTGCCAGCAGCCAGGCCGGCGGGCGGGAGACCCAGTACTTC
NA,TRBJ1-6,NA,TRBV14,CASSSGQPWPYNSPLHF,TGTGCCAGCAGCTCCGGACAGCCATGGCCCTATAATTCACCCCTCCACTTT
NA,TRBJ2-5,TRBD2,TRBV5-1,CASSGTSGVETQYF,TGCGCCAGCAGCGGAACTAGCGGGGTAGAGACCCAGTACTTC
NA,TRBJ1-5,NA,TRBV4-3,CASSQEAGLNQPQHF,TGCGCCAGCAGCCAAGAGGCGGGGTTAAATCAGCCCCAGCATTTT
once,TRBJ2-6,TRBD1,TRBV28,CASSFWDRAGANVLTF,TGTGCCAGCAGTTTTTGGGACAGGGCCGGGGCCAACGTCCTGACTTTC
NA,TRBJ2-5,NA,TRBV7-9,CASSLGRGRETQYF,TGTGCCAGCAGCTTAGGACGCGGTAGAGAGACCCAGTACTTC
once,TRBJ2-2,TRBD2,TRBV27,CASRLAGALSGELFF,TGTGCCAGCAGACTAGCGGGGGCCTTATCCGGGGAGCTGTTTTTT
few,TRBJ1-2,TRBD1,TRBV12-3/TRBV12-4,CASSDRGVGYTF,TGTGCCAGCAGTGACAGGGGTGTTGGCTACACCTTC
NA,TRBJ1-1,TRBD1,TRBV2,CASSVSQGAPPF,TGTGCCAGCAGTGTATCACAGGGGGCCCCCCCTTTT
NA,TRBJ1-4,NA,TRBV5-5,CASSLVADEKLFF,TGTGCCAGCAGCTTGGTGGCAGATGAAAAACTGTTTTTT
NA,TRBJ1-2,NA,TRBV28,CASSLGGAAGYTF,TGTGCCAGCAGTTTAGGGGGGGCAGCGGGCTACACCTTC
NA,TRBJ2-1,NA,TRBV7-8,CASSPGNNEQFF,TGTGCCAGCAGCCCTGGCAACAATGAGCAGTTCTTC
NA,TRBJ2-5,NA,TRBV18,CASSPLTDRGETQYF,TGTGCCAGCTCACCATTAACAGATCGGGGAGAGACCCAGTACTTC
NA,TRBJ2-1,NA,TRBV14,CASSQYVGRAGEQFF,TGTGCCAGCAGCCAATACGTTGGCAGGGCCGGTGAGCAGTTCTTC
NA,TRBJ1-2,TRBD1,TRBV7-2,CASSEQGYYGYTF,TGTGCCAGCAGCGAACAGGGGTACTATGGCTACACCTTC
NA,TRBJ1-2,NA,TRBV19,CASRPSTLRGYGYTF,TGTGCCAGTAGGCCCTCGACACTCCGGGGCTATGGCTACACCTTC
NA,TRBJ2-1,TRBD1,TRBV7-2,CASSLARDRVHEQFF,TGTGCCAGCAGCTTAGCCCGGGACAGGGTCCATGAGCAGTTCTTC
NA,TRBJ1-6,NA,TRBV3-1/TRBV3-2,CASSQDTKSSPLHF,TGTGCCAGCAGCCAAGATACGAAGAGTTCACCCCTCCACTTT
NA,TRBJ1-4,NA,TRBV5-1,CASGAGTQLNEKLFF,TGCGCCAGCGGGGCAGGGACACAACTTAATGAAAAACTGTTTTTT
NA,TRBJ1-2,TRBD1,TRBV28,CASGRQGPTLEGYTF,TGTGCCAGCGGAAGACAGGGCCCGACACTGGAGGGCTACACCTTC
NA,TRBJ2-1,NA,TRBV5-8,CASSLRQIYNEQFF,TGTGCCAGCAGCCTTCGACAGATATACAATGAGCAGTTCTTC
NA,TRBJ1-4,TRBD1,TRBV9,CASSPRDSGVNEKLFF,TGTGCCAGCAGCCCCCGGGACAGCGGAGTTAATGAAAAACTGTTTTTT
once,TRBJ1-2,NA,TRBV2,CASSEAPAGPVYGYTF,TGTGCCAGCAGTGAAGCGCCGGCAGGGCCCGTCTATGGCTACACCTTC
once,TRBJ2-6,NA,TRBV19,CASSSPGSRSKIPGANVLTF,TGTGCCAGTAGTTCCCCCGGGTCCCGCAGCAAAATACCTGGGGCCAACGTCCTGACTTTC
NA,TRBJ1-2,TRBD1,TRBV20-1,CSASATPGGQGAEFGGYTF,TGCAGTGCTAGTGCGACCCCGGGGGGACAGGGGGCGGAATTTGGTGGCTACACCTTC
NA,TRBJ2-2,TRBD1,TRBV9,CASRGGLNTGELFF,TGTGCCAGCAGAGGGGGCTTGAACACCGGGGAGCTGTTTTTT
NA,TRBJ1-5,TRBD1,TRBV18,CASSPIPGQGFAQHF,TGTGCCAGCTCACCGATCCCGGGACAGGGGTTCGCCCAGCATTTT
NA,TRBJ1-1,NA,TRBV6-5,CASSYSSTATEAFF,TGTGCCAGCAGTTACTCGAGTACCGCCACTGAAGCTTTCTTT
NA,TRBJ1-4,TRBD1,TRBV10-3,CAISGGTGNEKLFF,TGTGCCATCTCGGGGGGGACAGGGAATGAAAAACTGTTTTTT
NA,TRBJ1-4,NA,TRBV28,CASSFSRRINEKLFF,TGTGCCAGCAGTTTTAGTCGCCGCATTAATGAAAAACTGTTTTTT
few,TRBJ2-6,TRBD1,TRBV7-2,CASSSLGQGSGANVLTF,TGTGCCAGCAGCTCCCTAGGACAGGGCTCTGGGGCCAACGTCCTGACTTTC
NA,TRBJ2-1,NA,TRBV6-6,CASSLLDVPAGPYNEQFF,TGTGCCAGCAGTCTACTCGATGTCCCCGCGGGCCCCTACAATGAGCAGTTCTTC